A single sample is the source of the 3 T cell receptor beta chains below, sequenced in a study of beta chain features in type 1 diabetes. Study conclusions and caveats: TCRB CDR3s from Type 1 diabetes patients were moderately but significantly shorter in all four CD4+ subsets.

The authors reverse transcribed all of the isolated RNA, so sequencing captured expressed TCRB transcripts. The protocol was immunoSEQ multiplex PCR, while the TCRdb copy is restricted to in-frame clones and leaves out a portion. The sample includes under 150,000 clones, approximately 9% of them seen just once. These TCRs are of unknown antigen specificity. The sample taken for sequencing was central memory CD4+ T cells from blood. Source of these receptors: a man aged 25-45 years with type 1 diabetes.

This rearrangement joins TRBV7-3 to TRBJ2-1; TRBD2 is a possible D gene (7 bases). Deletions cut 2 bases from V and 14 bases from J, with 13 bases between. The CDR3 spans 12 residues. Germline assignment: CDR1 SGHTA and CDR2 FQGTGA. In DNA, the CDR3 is TGTGCCAGCAGCTTATCCGGGGGGCGGGAGTTCTTC. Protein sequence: CASSLSGGREFF. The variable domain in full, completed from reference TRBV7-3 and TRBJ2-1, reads GAGVSQTPSNKVTEKGKYVELRCDPISGHTALYWYRQSLGQGPEFLIYFQGTGAADDSGLPNDRFFAVRPEGSVSTLKIQRTERGDSAVYLCASSLSGGREFFGPGTRLTVL.

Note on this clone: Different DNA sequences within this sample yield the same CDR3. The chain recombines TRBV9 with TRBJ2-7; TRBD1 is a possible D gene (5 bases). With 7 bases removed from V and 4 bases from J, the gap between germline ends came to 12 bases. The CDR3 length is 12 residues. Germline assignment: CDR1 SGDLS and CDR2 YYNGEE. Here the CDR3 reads CASGKRQYEQYF. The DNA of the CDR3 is TGTGCCAGCGGGAAGCGACAGTACGAGCAGTACTTC.

CDR3 amino acids: CASSPGLGYGYTF. DNA for the CDR3: TGTGCCAGCAGTCCAGGGTTGGGCTATGGCTACACCTTC. This rearrangement joins TRBV2 to TRBJ1-2; possibly TRBD1 for D (5 bases). Germline V gene sequence: CDR1 SNHLY, CDR2 FYNNEI. The CDR3 is 13 amino acids. Trimming removed 5 bases from V and 4 bases from J, with 11 bases in between.